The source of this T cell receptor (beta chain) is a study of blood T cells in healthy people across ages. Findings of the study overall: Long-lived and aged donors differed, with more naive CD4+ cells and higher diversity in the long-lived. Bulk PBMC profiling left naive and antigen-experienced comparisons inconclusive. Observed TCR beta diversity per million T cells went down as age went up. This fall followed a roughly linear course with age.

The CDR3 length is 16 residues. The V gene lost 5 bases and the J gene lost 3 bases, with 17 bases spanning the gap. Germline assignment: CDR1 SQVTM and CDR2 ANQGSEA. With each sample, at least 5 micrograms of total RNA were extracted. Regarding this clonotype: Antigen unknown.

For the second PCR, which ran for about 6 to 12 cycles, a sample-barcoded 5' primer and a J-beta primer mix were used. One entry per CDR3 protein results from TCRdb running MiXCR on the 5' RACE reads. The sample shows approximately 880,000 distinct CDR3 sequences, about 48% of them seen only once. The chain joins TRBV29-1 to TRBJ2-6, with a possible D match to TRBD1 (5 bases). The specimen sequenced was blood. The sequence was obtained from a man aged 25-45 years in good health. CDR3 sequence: CSVLGAGPLGANVLTF. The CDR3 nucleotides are TGCAGCGTTTTAGGGGCAGGACCGCTTGGGGCCAACGTCCTGACTTTC.